These 15 T cell receptor beta chains were all obtained from the same sample, sequenced in a study of cytomegalovirus exposure and HLA in healthy donors. PCR involved 60 Vbeta and 13 Jbeta primers. The table came from immunoSEQ multiplex PCR; TCRdb's copy has only in-frame clones and leaves some out. The sample contains about 99,000 clones, roughly 9.1% of which appear only once. The sequenced material came from PBMCs. The source of these receptors is a man aged 40-49 years in good health and CMV-seropositive.

This clone was found a few times. The chain uses TRBV4-1 and TRBJ1-1, with TRBD1 as a possible D gene (5 bases). V was cut by 1 base and J by 7 bases, with 13 bases left in between. Germline loops: CDR1 MGHRA, CDR2 YSYEKL. The CDR3 contains 14 residues. The CDR3 DNA is TGCGCCAGCAGCCAAGGAGTAAGGGGAAGTGAAGCTTTCTTT. Translation: CASSQGVRGSEAFF.

This clone was picked up a small number of times. V usage is TRBV15 and J usage is TRBJ2-4, with D perhaps TRBD2 (5 bases). Germline assignment: CDR1 LNHNV and CDR2 YYDKDF (reference sequence). The V end lost 7 bases, the J end lost 1 base, and 14 bases lay between the germline ends. The CDR3 loop spans 15 amino acids. The CDR3 is CATTGLAEAKNIQYF. The CDR3 DNA reads TGTGCCACCACCGGACTGGCGGAGGCCAAAAACATTCAGTACTTC.

The chain couples TRBV9 to TRBJ2-1; possibly TRBD1 for D (6 bases). In germline, CDR1 is SGDLS, CDR2 YYNGEE. This CDR3 has 14 amino acids. V lost 2 bases to trimming and J lost 6 bases, with 12 bases between them. In nucleotides, the CDR3 is TGTGCCAGCAGCGTGAGGCCAGGGGCCAATGAGCAGTTCTTC. It translates to CASSVRPGANEQFF.

The rearrangement links TRBV5-6 to TRBJ2-1; 7 nucleotides align to TRBD2. This CDR3 has 19 amino acids. The germline CDR1 and CDR2 sequences are SGHDT and YYEEEE. Trimming cost V 0 bases and J 0 bases; bases outside gene matches: 12. The CDR3 sequence is CASSLGLAAYGVSYNEQFF. CDR3 sequence (DNA): TGTGCCAGCAGCTTGGGCCTAGCGGCCTACGGGGTCTCCTACAATGAGCAGTTCTTC.

The table lists this clone with a few counts. The rearrangement links TRBV10-1 to TRBJ1-5, with D unresolved. CDR3 length equals 14 residues. The V end lost 3 bases, the J end lost 7 bases, and 13 bases lay between the germline ends. The germline CDR1 and CDR2 sequences are WNHNN and SYGVQD (reference sequence). This CDR3 reads CASSDGEVTQPQHF. The CDR3 DNA reads TGCGCCAGCAGTGATGGGGAGGTAACACAGCCCCAGCATTTT.

The V and J genes are TRBV7-2 and TRBJ2-1; maybe TRBD1 (5 bases). The CDR3 consists of 12 residues. Trimming pared 3 bases from V and 11 bases from J, leaving 11 bases between. Germline V gene sequence: CDR1 SGHTA, CDR2 FQGNSA. This CDR3 is CASSFGRTKQFF. Written as DNA, the CDR3 is TGTGCCAGCAGCTTCGGTAGGACAAAGCAGTTCTTC.

The rearrangement uses TRBV28 and TRBJ2-2; 7 bases line up with TRBD2. CDR3 length: 15 residues. Germline V gene lookup returns CDR1 MDHEN and CDR2 SYDVKM. V gave up 10 bases and J gave up 4 bases; unmatched junction bases: 12. CDR3: CATKREGSTTGELFF. The CDR3 DNA is TGTGCCACCAAAAGGGAGGGAAGCACCACCGGGGAGCTGTTTTTT.

The genes are TRBV9 and TRBJ1-2; TRBD1 might be the D (6 bases). The CDR3 sequence is 15 residues long. CDR1 SGDLS and CDR2 YYNGEE come from the germline V gene. The ends were cut back, 0 bases at V and 3 bases at J, with 12 bases in the middle. As DNA, the CDR3 is TGTGCCAGCAGCGTAGAGGGCAGGGGTGACTATGGCTACACCTTC. It specifies CASSVEGRGDYGYTF.

The chain carries TRBV7-3 and TRBJ2-5, with 9 bases lining up with TRBD2. Germline CDR1 reads SGHTA; CDR2 reads FQGTGA. CDR3 length: 16 residues. V dropped 5 bases and J dropped 2; count of bases not matched to a gene: 9. CDR3 sequence reads: CASSPGAGGNQETQYF. The CDR3 DNA reads TGTGCCAGCAGCCCCGGGGCGGGAGGGAATCAAGAGACCCAGTACTTC.

The CDR3 region has the DNA TGCGCCAGCAGTGAGACAGGGTCGAACTATGGCTACACCTTC. It yields the protein CASSETGSNYGYTF. The chain is built from TRBV4-1 and TRBJ1-2; 7 bases match TRBD1. The CDR3 runs to 14 residues. Germline-derived CDR1 and CDR2 are MGHRA and YSYEKL. V trimming: 6 bases; J trimming: 2 bases; junction bases outside the gene matches: 6.

In this sample, this clone turned up once. The CDR3 protein is CASSLDGTRHYEQYF. CDR3 nucleotides: TGTGCCAGCAGCTTGGATGGGACTAGACACTACGAGCAGTACTTC. The chain couples TRBV5-4 to TRBJ2-7; the match to TRBD2 covers 8 bases. The CDR3 is 15 amino acids. J lost 3 bases, V lost 0 bases, and 5 bases had no gene match. Germline assignment: CDR1 SGHNT and CDR2 YYREEE (reference sequence).

CDR3 DNA: TGCGCCAGCAGCTGGCTCGGGGGGGGACTAGCGGACAATGAGCAGTTCTTC. Translated: CASSWLGGGLADNEQFF. The V and J genes are TRBV5-1 and TRBJ2-1; 11 bases are a match to TRBD2. Germline CDR1 and CDR2: SGHRS and YFSETQ. The CDR3 extends over 17 amino acids. The ends lost 3 bases at V and 5 bases at J; junction bases unmatched: 10.

This chain joins TRBV14 and TRBJ1-3; D is possibly TRBD1 (5 bases). Trimming took off 0 bases at V and 3 bases at J, with 9 bases between the two ends. Looked up from germline, CDR1 is SGHDN and CDR2 is FVKESK. The CDR3 extends over 15 amino acids. In nucleotides, the CDR3 is TGTGCCAGCAGCCAAGATCCCGGGGGTGGAAACACCATATATTTT. Its protein is CASSQDPGGGNTIYF.

This clone was seen a few times. Other DNA sequences in this specimen translate into the identical CDR3. The chain joins TRBV30 to TRBJ2-5; 15 nucleotides agree with TRBD2. Trimming took 7 bases from V and 5 from J; bases not matched to a gene: 17. Germline-derived CDR1 and CDR2 are GTSNPN and SVGIG (reference sequence). The length of the CDR3 is 18 residues. The CDR3 loop reads CAFLPGLAGGLISETQYF. Written as DNA, the CDR3 is TGTGCCTTCCTCCCGGGACTAGCGGGAGGCCTCATATCGGAGACCCAGTACTTC.

A few counts support this clone. The chain has TRBV28 and TRBJ1-1, with 7 bases aligning to TRBD1. V was pared by 4 bases and J by 4 bases, with 6 bases of the junction left unmatched. Germline CDR1 MDHEN, CDR2 SYDVKM. The CDR3 covers 14 residues. CDR3 protein: CASSSTGQSTEAFF. The CDR3 coding sequence is TGTGCCAGCAGTTCCACGGGACAGAGCACTGAAGCTTTCTTT.